The clone carrying this T cell receptor (beta chain) was observed a handful of times. What it binds is not known. Germline V CDR1 and CDR2: LNHDA, SQIVND (reference sequence). The CDR3 runs to 16 residues. Trimming removed 6 bases from V and 6 bases from J, with 20 bases in between. The sample belongs to a study of regulatory T cells in long-lasting Graves disease. TCRdb itself ran the reads through MiXCR, one entry per CDR3 protein. The sample contains roughly 420 distinct CDR3 sequences, over 55% of which appear only once. Findings and limits, study-wide: There were preferences for TRBV28, TRBJ1-2 and TRBJ2-5 in persistent disease. Less diverse TCR repertoires were seen in persistent Graves' patients than in newly diagnosed ones.

PBMC RNA served as the TCR library source. Graves' disease diagnoses used American Thyroid Association guidelines. The chain uses TRBV19 and TRBJ2-2; D might be TRBD2 (6 bases). The source was peripheral blood mononuclear cells (PBMCs), collected with antithyroid drug treatment, in newly diagnosed or persistent Graves disease (not recorded which). This receptor was identified in a female donor with Graves disease. CDR3 amino acids: CASSPTPRRGAGELFF. CDR3 nucleotides: TGTGCCAGTAGCCCAACCCCGAGGCGGGGTGCCGGGGAGCTGTTTTTT.